The TCR beta chain described here comes from a study of blood T cells in healthy people across ages. Study outcomes and limitations: Higher diversity and more naive CD4+ cells were features of long-lived donors, compared to aged donors.

A remark on this clonotype: The antigen is not known.

A second PCR of 7 to 11 cycles used a sample-barcoded 5' primer and a J-beta primer mix. CDR3-containing paired-end reads numbering at least 2.5 million came from each sample. MiXCR, applied by TCRdb to the 5' RACE reads, yields one record per CDR3 protein. The sample yields under 800,000 distinct CDR3 sequences, around 40% seen once. Approximately 9 milliliters was the volume of peripheral blood drawn from each donor. The sequenced material came from blood. This clonotype was obtained from a woman aged 60-70 years in good health.

The CDR3 nucleotides are TGCAGTGCTGGGCCCAGGACAGACTTCTACAATGAGCAGTTCTTC. Translating gives CSAGPRTDFYNEQFF. V is TRBV20-1 and J is TRBJ2-1, with D perhaps TRBD1 (6 bases). CDR3 size: 15 residues. Germline loops: CDR1 DFQATT, CDR2 SNEGSKA (reference sequence). Trimming took off 5 bases at V and 3 bases at J, with 17 bases between the two ends.